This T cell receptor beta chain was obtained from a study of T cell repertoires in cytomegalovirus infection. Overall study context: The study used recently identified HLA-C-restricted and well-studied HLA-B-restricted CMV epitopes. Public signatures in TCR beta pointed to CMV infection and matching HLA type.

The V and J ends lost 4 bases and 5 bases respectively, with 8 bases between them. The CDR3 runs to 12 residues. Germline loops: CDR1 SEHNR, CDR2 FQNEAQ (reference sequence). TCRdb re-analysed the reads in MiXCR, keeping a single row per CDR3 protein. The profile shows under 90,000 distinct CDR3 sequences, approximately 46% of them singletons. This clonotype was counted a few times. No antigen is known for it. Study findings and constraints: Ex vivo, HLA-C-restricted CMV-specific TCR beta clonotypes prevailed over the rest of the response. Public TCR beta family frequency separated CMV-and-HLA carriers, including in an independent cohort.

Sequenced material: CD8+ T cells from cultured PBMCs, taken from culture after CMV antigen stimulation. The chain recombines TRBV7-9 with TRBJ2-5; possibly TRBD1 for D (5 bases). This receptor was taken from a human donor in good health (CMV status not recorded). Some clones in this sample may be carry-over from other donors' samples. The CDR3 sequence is CASSSPGETQYF. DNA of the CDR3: TGTGCCAGCAGCTCCCCAGGGGAGACCCAGTACTTC.